This TCR beta chain originates from a study of T cells in Graves' hyperthyroidism and ophthalmopathy. The CDR3 covers 15 residues. Germline loops: CDR1 SGHTA, CDR2 FQGTGA. Germline trimming cut 2 bases from V and 8 bases from J; bases unmatched to any gene: 9. RNA transcripts served as the template for amplifying TCR beta CDR3 regions. First-round RT-PCR with HTBI primers amplified the TCR CDR3 region. TCRdb analysed the multiplex PCR reads with MiXCR anew, one entry per CDR3 protein. The sample shows hundreds of thousands of distinct CDR3 sequences, roughly 14% of them seen only once. Remarks on this clonotype: What it binds is unknown.

About 10 ml fresh peripheral blood yielded the PBMCs. General study findings and limits: The model foresaw ophthalmopathy a median around seven months prior to onset.

The origin of this receptor is a man in his late teens or twenties with Graves' ophthalmopathy. The J gene is TRBJ2-7, the V gene TRBV7-3, with 10 nucleotides matching TRBD1. The sample taken for sequencing was blood. CDR3 coding DNA: TGTGCCAGCAGCTTACAGACCGGGACAGGGGTTAAGCAGTACTTC. It codes for CASSLQTGTGVKQYF. The full variable domain, in which reference TRBV7-3 and TRBJ2-7 provide the parts outside the CDR3, is GAGVSQTPSNKVTEKGKYVELRCDPISGHTALYWYRQSLGQGPEFLIYFQGTGAADDSGLPNDRFFAVRPEGSVSTLKIQRTERGDSAVYLCASSLQTGTGVKQYFGPGTRLTVT.